This T cell receptor (beta chain) derives from a study of T cells after yellow fever vaccination. Trimming at V came to 3 bases and at J to 5 bases, leaving 14 bases not matched to a gene. The CDR3 loop spans 19 amino acids. Using its own MiXCR run on the 5' RACE reads, TCRdb lists one record per CDR3 protein. The data contain a few hundred thousand distinct CDR3 sequences, 3.5% to 4.5% of them singletons. This clonotype was seen a handful of times. The sequencing here drew on PBMCs, taken 5 days after the yellow fever booster vaccination. The V call is TRBV12-3 or TRBV12-4, the J call TRBJ2-2; 11 positions match TRBD1. The TCR originated in a man between 18 and 29 years old who received the YFV17D yellow fever vaccine. The CDR3 is CASSFSPGTGGAGTGELFF. The CDR3 DNA reads as TGTGCCAGCAGTTTTTCCCCCGGGACAGGGGGTGCGGGAACCGGGGAGCTGTTTTTT.